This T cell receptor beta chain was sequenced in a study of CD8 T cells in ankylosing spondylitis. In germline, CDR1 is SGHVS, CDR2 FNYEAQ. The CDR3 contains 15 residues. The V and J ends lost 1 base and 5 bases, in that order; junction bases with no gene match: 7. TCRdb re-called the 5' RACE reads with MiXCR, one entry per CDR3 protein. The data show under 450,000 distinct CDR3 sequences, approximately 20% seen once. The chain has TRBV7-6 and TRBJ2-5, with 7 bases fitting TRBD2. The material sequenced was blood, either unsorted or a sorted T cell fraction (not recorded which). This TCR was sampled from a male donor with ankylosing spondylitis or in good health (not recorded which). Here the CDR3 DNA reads TGTGCCAGCAGCTTAGATGAGGGAGCGGGGGAGACCCAGTACTTC. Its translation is CASSLDEGAGETQYF.